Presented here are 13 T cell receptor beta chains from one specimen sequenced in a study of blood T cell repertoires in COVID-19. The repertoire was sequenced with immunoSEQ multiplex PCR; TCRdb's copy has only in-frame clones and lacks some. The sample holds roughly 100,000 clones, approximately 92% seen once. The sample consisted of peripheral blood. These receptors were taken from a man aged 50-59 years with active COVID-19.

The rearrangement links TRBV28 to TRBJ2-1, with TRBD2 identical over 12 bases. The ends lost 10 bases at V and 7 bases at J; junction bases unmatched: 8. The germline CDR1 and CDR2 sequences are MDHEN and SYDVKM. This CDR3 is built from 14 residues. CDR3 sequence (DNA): TGTGCCACCATACTAGCGGGAGGATGGAATGAGCAGTTCTTC. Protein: CATILAGGWNEQFF.

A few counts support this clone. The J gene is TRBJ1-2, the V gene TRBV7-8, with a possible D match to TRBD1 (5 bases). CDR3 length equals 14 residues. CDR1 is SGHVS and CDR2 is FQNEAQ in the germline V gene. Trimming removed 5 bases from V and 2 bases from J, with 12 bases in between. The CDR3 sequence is CASSRGTGNYGYTF. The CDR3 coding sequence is TGTGCCAGCAGCCGAGGGACGGGGAACTATGGCTACACCTTC.

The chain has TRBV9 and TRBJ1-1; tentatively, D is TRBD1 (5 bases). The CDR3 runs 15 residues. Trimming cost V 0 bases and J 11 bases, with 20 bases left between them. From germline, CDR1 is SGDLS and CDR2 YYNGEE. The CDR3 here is CASSVDPQGAKSAFF. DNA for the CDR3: TGTGCCAGCAGCGTAGATCCCCAGGGCGCGAAAAGTGCTTTCTTT.

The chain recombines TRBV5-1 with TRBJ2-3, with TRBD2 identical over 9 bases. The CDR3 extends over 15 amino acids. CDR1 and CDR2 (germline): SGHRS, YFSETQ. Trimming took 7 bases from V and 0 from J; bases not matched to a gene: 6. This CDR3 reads CASRRTSESTDTQYF. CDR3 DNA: TGCGCCAGCCGCCGGACTAGCGAGAGCACAGATACGCAGTATTTT.

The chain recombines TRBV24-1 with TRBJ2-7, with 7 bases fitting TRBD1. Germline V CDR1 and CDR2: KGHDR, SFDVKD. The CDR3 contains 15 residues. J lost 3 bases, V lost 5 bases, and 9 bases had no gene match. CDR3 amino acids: CATSAPTGVGYEQYF. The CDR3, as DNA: TGTGCCACCAGTGCCCCCACAGGGGTTGGCTACGAGCAGTACTTC.

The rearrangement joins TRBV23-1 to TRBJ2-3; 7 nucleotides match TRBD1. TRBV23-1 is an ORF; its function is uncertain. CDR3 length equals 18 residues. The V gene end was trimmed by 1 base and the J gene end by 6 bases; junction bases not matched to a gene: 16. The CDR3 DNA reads TGCGCCAGCAGTCAATGGGTTTATAAGGGGGCGGCGTGGGATACGCAGTATTTT. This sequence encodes CASSQWVYKGAAWDTQYF.

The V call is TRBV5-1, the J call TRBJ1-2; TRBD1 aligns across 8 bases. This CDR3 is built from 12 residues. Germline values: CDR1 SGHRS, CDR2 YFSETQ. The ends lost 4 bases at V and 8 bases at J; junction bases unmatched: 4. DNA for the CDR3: TGCGCCAGCAGCGTCGACAGGGGCGGCTACACCTTC. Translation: CASSVDRGGYTF.

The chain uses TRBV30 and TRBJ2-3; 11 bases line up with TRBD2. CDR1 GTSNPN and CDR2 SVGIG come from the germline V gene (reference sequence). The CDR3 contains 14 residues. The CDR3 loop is CARTSGLSTDTQYF. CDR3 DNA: TGTGCAAGGACTAGCGGGCTTAGCACAGATACGCAGTATTTT.

The chain's CDR3 is CAISGLWTFRVNQPQHF. The CDR3 DNA follows: TGTGCCATCAGTGGGCTATGGACTTTCCGGGTTAATCAGCCCCAGCATTTT. The chain uses TRBV10-3 and TRBJ1-5; D is uncertain. The germline CDR1 and CDR2 sequences are ENHRY and SYGVKD. Trimming stripped 4 bases from V and 4 bases from J, with 20 bases between. The CDR3 runs to 17 residues.

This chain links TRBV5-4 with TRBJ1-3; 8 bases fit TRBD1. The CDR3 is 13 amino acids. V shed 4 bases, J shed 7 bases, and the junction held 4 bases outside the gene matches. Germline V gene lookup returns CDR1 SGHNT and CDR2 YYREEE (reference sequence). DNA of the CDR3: TGTGCCAGCAGCAGGACAGGGATGAACACCATATATTTT. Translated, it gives CASSRTGMNTIYF.

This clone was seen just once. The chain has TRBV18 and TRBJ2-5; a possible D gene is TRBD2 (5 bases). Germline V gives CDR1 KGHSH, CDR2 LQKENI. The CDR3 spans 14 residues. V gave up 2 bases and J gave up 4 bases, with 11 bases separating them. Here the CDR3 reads CASSPIAGTETQYF. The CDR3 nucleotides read TGTGCCAGCTCACCAATCGCGGGTACAGAGACCCAGTACTTC. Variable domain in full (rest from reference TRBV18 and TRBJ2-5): NAGVMQNPRHLVRRRGQEARLRCSPMKGHSHVYWYRQLPEEGLKFMVYLQKENIIDESGMPKERFSAEFPKEGPSILRIQQVVRGDSAAYFCASSPIAGTETQYFGPGTRLLVL.

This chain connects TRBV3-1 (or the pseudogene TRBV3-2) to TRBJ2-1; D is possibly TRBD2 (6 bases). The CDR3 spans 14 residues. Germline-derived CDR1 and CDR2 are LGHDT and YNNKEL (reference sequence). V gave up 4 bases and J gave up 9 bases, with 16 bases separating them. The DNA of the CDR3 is TGTGCCAGCAGCCCTTGGGTCGGGGGTAGTGAGCAGTTCTTC. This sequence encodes CASSPWVGGSEQFF.

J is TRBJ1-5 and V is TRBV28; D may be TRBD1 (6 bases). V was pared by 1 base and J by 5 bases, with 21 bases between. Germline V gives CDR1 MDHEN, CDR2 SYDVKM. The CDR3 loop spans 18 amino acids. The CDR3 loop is CASSLSGGLGSLDQPQHF. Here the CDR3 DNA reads TGTGCCAGCAGTTTATCCGGGGGGCTGGGGAGTTTGGATCAGCCCCAGCATTTT.